This entry describes one T cell receptor (beta chain). The antigen it recognizes is unknown. Base qualities are missing; no much larger clone stands one base away. The sequencer listed for this sample is Illumina HiSeq 2000. Multiplex PCR amplification was used to build the TCR beta chain libraries. High-throughput sequencing was used to analyze the amplified TCR beta chain products. Using fastp trimming at Q25 and MiXCR clonotype assembly, TCRdb reanalyzed the public sequencing data and kept in-frame beta chains. Every distinct CDR3 protein forms one entry, paired with its most common genes and DNA. The sample table contains 150,000 to 250,000 distinct CDR3 sequences; only one count was recorded for roughly 29% of them. The top ten hold 4% to 5.5% of the sample. The record originates from a study of breast tumors, draining lymph nodes, adjacent tissues listed by TCRdb under 2016. At the level of the whole study: Breast cancer patients provided tumor, adjacent nontumor tissue and axillary lymph nodes, and the study compared the TCR beta repertoires across these three sources. In human breast cancer, the study set out to assess how tumor, surrounding tissue and draining lymph node repertoires relate to one another and whether T cells might be exchanged between them. Paper-wide results and their limitations: A scenario in which most tumor T cells derive from the lymph node and then expand within tumor tissue was judged to be consistent with the data. Tumor and nontumor tissue repertoires were found to be significantly more similar in luminal-like than in basal-like breast cancer. Rather than being directly demonstrated, the conclusion that tumor T cells originate in lymph nodes was presented as consistent with a hypothesis. Tumor T-cell repertoires showed less diversity than lymph node repertoires and more diversity than nontumor tissue repertoires, and tumor T-cell repertoires showed preferential V and J gene usage.

Lymph node samples were obtained from the axillary draining lymph nodes of breast cancer patients. Cut back by 0 bases and 5 bases, the V and J ends lie 17 bases apart. CDR1 and CDR2 are drawn from the germline V gene (reference sequence): DFQATT, SNEGSKA. The CDR3 has 16 amino acids, counting the end cysteine and phenylalanine. Of all the DNA, just the CDR3 is kept, 48 bases in frame from base 1. Sequenced material: axillary lymph node tissue. The chain couples TRBV20-1 to TRBJ2-1; the D segment might be TRBD1 or TRBD2, since each matches 6 bases. The TCR was taken from a female donor with breast cancer. Some clones in this sample may be carry-over from other donors' samples. This receptor carries the CDR3 CSARDRGRGGNNEQFF. The DNA reads as follows: TGCAGTGCTAGAGATCGGGGCAGGGGAGGAAACAATGAGCAGTTCTTC.